Each of the 16 T cell receptor beta chains below was sequenced from the same sample in a study of T cells in Graves' hyperthyroidism and ophthalmopathy. Amplification yielded TCR beta CDR3 regions, with RNA transcripts as the source. The TCR CDR3 was amplified in a first-round RT-PCR using the HTBI primer set. TCRdb processed the multiplex PCR reads anew with MiXCR; each CDR3 protein has one entry. This table holds over 650,000 distinct CDR3 sequences, roughly 45% found once. Sequenced input: peripheral blood or thyroid tissue (not recorded which). Receptors originate from an adult man with Graves' disease, either hyperthyroidism or ophthalmopathy (not recorded which).

This clonotype appeared a few times. This chain links TRBV19 with TRBJ2-5; TRBD2 matches 15 bases. The CDR3 runs to 16 residues. V lost 4 bases to trimming and J lost 5 bases; unmatched junction nucleotides: 5. The germline V gene has CDR1 LNHDA and CDR2 SQIVND (reference sequence). The CDR3 DNA sequence: TGTGCCAGTAGTAGGGGACTAGCGGGAGGCCTGGAGACCCAGTACTTC. Translating it yields CASSRGLAGGLETQYF.

Of note for this clonotype: Given a much more abundant clone one base away, this may be a read error. This chain links TRBV10-3 with TRBJ2-5; possibly TRBD2 for D (7 bases). Germline CDR1 is ENHRY and CDR2 is SYGVKD. The CDR3 consists of 12 residues. Trimming left V 11 bases short and J 1 base short, with 11 bases between. The CDR3 loop is CASAGAQETQYF. Written as DNA, the CDR3 is TGTGCCTCCGCGGGGGCCCAAGAGACCCAGTACTTC.

This clonotype showed up many times. This chain connects TRBV7-3 to TRBJ1-3; D not certain. The CDR3 covers 13 residues. Germline CDR1 reads SGHTA; CDR2 reads FQGTGA. With 3 bases removed from V and 9 bases from J, the gap between germline ends came to 12 bases. CDR3 sequence (DNA): TGTGCCAGCAGCTTCGAGGCGGGGAGCACCATATATTTT. It yields the protein CASSFEAGSTIYF.

In its sample, this clonotype was seen a few times. The chain couples TRBV7-9 to TRBJ1-6; possible D gene TRBD1, 5 bases. From germline, CDR1 is SEHNR and CDR2 FQNEAQ (reference sequence). This CDR3 comprises 15 residues. V was pared by 5 bases and J by 3 bases, with 11 bases between. The CDR3 loop reads CASSQEGYYNSPLHF. The CDR3 DNA reads TGTGCCAGCAGCCAAGAGGGGTACTATAATTCACCCCTCCACTTT.

This chain connects TRBV7-2 to TRBJ1-1, with 12 bases aligning to TRBD1. V shed 6 bases and J 5 bases; nucleotides not matched to a gene: 7. CDR1 and CDR2 (germline): SGHTA, FQGNSA. This CDR3 is built from 15 residues. This CDR3 reads CASSRDRGRRTEAFF. Here the CDR3 DNA reads TGTGCCAGCAGTCGGGACAGGGGGCGTCGAACTGAAGCTTTCTTT. Full variable domain (remainder filled in from reference TRBV7-2 and TRBJ1-1): GAGVSQSPSNKVTEKGKDVELRCDPISGHTALYWYRQSLGQGLEFLIYFQGNSAPDKSGLPSDRFSAERTGGSVSTLTIQRTQQEDSAVYLCASSRDRGRRTEAFFGQGTRLTVV.

The chain combines TRBV2 with TRBJ1-5, with a possible D match to TRBD1 (5 bases). CDR1 SNHLY and CDR2 FYNNEI come from the germline V gene. CDR3 size: 17 residues. Trimming removed 6 bases from V and 0 bases from J, with 18 bases in between. CDR3 nucleotide sequence: TGTGCCAGCAGACTCGGGGGGGTTTCATATAGCAATCAGCCCCAGCATTTT. This gives the protein CASRLGGVSYSNQPQHF. The full variable domain, completed using reference TRBV2 and TRBJ1-5, is EPEVTQTPSHQVTQMGQEVILRCVPISNHLYFYWYRQILGQKVEFLVSFYNNEISEKSEIFDDQFSVERPDGSNFTLKIRSTKLEDSAMYFCASRLGGVSYSNQPQHFGDGTRLSIL.

The genes are TRBV12-3 or TRBV12-4 and TRBJ2-3; TRBD2 matches 8 bases. The CDR3 sequence is 17 residues long. With V trimmed by 2 bases and J by 0 bases, 7 bases remained unmatched. CDR3 protein: CASSLRAGGLSTDTQYF. In nucleotides, the CDR3 is TGTGCCAGCAGTTTAAGGGCGGGAGGTCTTAGCACAGATACGCAGTATTTT.

V is TRBV7-8 and J is TRBJ2-7; D unclear. The germline V and J ends were trimmed by 6 bases and 5 bases, with 17 bases remaining between them. The germline gives CDR1 SGHVS, CDR2 FQNEAQ. The CDR3 spans 14 residues. DNA of the CDR3: TGTGCCAGCAGTTACTCATCAGGTTACCACGAGCAGTACTTC. Translating it yields CASSYSSGYHEQYF.

This chain connects TRBV2 to TRBJ1-6; no firm D call. The germline V gene has CDR1 SNHLY and CDR2 FYNNEI. This CDR3 has 16 residues. V lost 8 bases and J lost 7, with 21 bases in between. Here the CDR3 DNA reads TGTGCCAGCTCACCACGACCACCGGCTCCCAATTCACCCCTCCACTTT. Its translation: CASSPRPPAPNSPLHF.

This clonotype was seen more than once but under ten times. CDR3 residues: CASRGQGSPLHF. CDR3 coding DNA: TGTGCCAGCAGGGGGCAAGGTTCACCCCTCCACTTT. The chain is built from TRBV2 and TRBJ1-6, with D perhaps matching TRBD1 (5 bases). Trimming left V 6 bases short and J 9 bases short, with 9 bases between. The CDR3 spans 12 residues. Germline CDR1 and CDR2: SNHLY and FYNNEI.

There are a few counts of this clonotype. V and J are TRBV9 and TRBJ2-7; D is uncertain. V lost 3 bases and J lost 3, with 19 bases in between. The CDR3 covers 16 residues. CDR1 and CDR2 from the germline V gene are SGDLS and YYNGEE. CDR3 sequence: CASSAFRDGSFYEQYF. CDR3 nucleotide sequence: TGTGCCAGCAGCGCCTTCCGCGATGGTTCCTTCTACGAGCAGTACTTC.

This sequence joins TRBV11-2 and TRBJ1-2; D not resolved. Germline values: CDR1 SGHAT, CDR2 FQNNGV. V dropped 2 bases and J dropped 2 bases, with 18 bases sitting between them. This CDR3 is 17 amino acids long. In DNA, the CDR3 is TGTGCCAGCAGCTTACTGGCCTTAGGACGGGCGAACTATGGCTACACCTTC. Protein product: CASSLLALGRANYGYTF.

The chain has TRBV29-1 and TRBJ1-2, with TRBD1 matching over 12 bases. V trimming: 8 bases; J trimming: 10 bases; junction bases outside the gene matches: 8. The CDR3 covers 12 residues. Germline V gene lookup returns CDR1 SQVTM and CDR2 ANQGSEA. The CDR3 nucleotides are TGCAGCAGCCCGGGACAGGGGGCTGACTACACCTTC. Protein product: CSSPGQGADYTF. The entire variable domain, with the rest obtained from reference TRBV29-1 and TRBJ1-2, is as follows: SAVISQKPSRDICQRGTSLTIQCQVDSQVTMMFWYRQQPGQSLTLIATANQGSEATYESGFVIDKFPISRPNLTFSTLTVSNMSPEDSSIYLCSSPGQGADYTFGSGTRLTVV.

This clonotype was counted ten times or more. CDR3 loop: CSVATGAQPQHF. The DNA of the CDR3 is TGCAGCGTTGCGACGGGGGCCCAGCCCCAGCATTTT. The gene calls are TRBV29-1 and TRBJ1-5, with a weak D call TRBD1 (6 bases). The CDR3 extends over 12 amino acids. Germline V gives CDR1 SQVTM, CDR2 ANQGSEA. Trimming removed 4 bases at V and 7 bases at J, with 11 bases between.

The genes are TRBV2 and TRBJ2-2; tentatively, D is TRBD1 (6 bases). Trimming took off 2 bases at V and 9 bases at J, with 16 bases between the two ends. CDR1 and CDR2 from the germline V gene are SNHLY and FYNNEI. This CDR3 is built from 15 residues. CDR3 sequence: CASSEYTGLLRELFF. The CDR3 DNA reads TGTGCCAGCAGTGAATATACAGGGTTGCTTCGGGAGCTGTTTTTT. Drawing the rest from reference TRBV2 and TRBJ2-2, the complete variable domain is EPEVTQTPSHQVTQMGQEVILRCVPISNHLYFYWYRQILGQKVEFLVSFYNNEISEKSEIFDDQFSVERPDGSNFTLKIRSTKLEDSAMYFCASSEYTGLLRELFFGEGSRLTVL.

V usage is TRBV7-2 and J usage is TRBJ1-2; no definite D call. V lost 3 bases and J 0 bases, leaving 8 bases between the germline ends. There are 14 residues in the CDR3. Germline assignment: CDR1 SGHTA and CDR2 FQGNSA. CDR3 coding DNA: TGTGCCAGCAGCTTGGGGATAGCTAACTATGGCTACACCTTC. Encoded protein: CASSLGIANYGYTF.